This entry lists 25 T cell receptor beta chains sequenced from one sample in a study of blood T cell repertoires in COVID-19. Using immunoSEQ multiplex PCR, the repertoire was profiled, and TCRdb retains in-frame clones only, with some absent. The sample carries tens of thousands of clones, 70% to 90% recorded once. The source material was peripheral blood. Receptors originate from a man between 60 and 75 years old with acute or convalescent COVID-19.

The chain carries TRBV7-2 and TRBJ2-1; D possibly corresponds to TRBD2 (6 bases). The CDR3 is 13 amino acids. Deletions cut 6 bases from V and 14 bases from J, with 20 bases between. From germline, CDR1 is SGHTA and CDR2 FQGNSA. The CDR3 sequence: CASRSDLRDSEFF. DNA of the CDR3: TGTGCCAGCAGATCCGACCTCCGGGACTCCGAGTTCTTC.

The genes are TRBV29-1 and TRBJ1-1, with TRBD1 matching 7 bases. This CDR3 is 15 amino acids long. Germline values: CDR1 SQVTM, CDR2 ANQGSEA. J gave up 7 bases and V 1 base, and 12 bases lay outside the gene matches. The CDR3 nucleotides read TGCAGCGTTGAAGGACAGGGAAGGTCGTGGGATGAAGCTTTCTTT. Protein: CSVEGQGRSWDEAFF.

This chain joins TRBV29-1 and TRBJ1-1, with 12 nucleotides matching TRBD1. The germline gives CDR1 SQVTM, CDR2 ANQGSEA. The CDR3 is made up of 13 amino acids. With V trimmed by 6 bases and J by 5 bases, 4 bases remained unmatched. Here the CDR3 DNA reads TGCAGCGTCGAGGGACAGGGGGCGACTGAAGCTTTCTTT. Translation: CSVEGQGATEAFF.

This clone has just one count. CDR3 amino acids: CASRGGSASYEQYF. CDR3 sequence (DNA): TGTGCCAGCAGGGGGGGGAGTGCGTCCTACGAGCAGTACTTC. This chain links TRBV7-6 with TRBJ2-7; 7 positions agree with TRBD2. The germline V gene has CDR1 SGHVS and CDR2 FNYEAQ. V shed 6 bases and J 1 base; nucleotides not matched to a gene: 6. This CDR3 is built from 14 residues.

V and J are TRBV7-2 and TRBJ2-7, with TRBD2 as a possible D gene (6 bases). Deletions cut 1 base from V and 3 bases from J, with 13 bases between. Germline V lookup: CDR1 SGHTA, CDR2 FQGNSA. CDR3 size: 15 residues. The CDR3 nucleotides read TGTGCCAGCAGCTTAGGCCGGGGACTCTACTACGAGCAGTACTTC. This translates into CASSLGRGLYYEQYF.

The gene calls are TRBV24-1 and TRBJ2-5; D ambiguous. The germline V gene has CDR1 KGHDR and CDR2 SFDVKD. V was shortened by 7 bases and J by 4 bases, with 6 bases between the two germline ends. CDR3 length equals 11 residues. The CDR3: CATSGGETQYF. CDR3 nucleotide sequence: TGTGCCACCAGCGGTGGAGAGACCCAGTACTTC.

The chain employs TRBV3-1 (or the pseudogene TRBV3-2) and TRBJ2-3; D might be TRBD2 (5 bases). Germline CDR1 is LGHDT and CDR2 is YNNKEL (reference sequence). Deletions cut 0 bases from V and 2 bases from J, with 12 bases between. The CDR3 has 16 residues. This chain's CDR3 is CASSQDEGWYTDTQYF. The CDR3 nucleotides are TGTGCCAGCAGCCAAGATGAGGGCTGGTACACAGATACGCAGTATTTT.

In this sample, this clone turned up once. CDR3 protein: CASSGLGSYEQYF. CDR3 DNA: TGTGCCAGCAGCGGACTGGGCTCCTACGAGCAGTACTTC. The V and J genes are TRBV6-5 and TRBJ2-7; D perhaps matches TRBD2 (5 bases). Trimming shortened V by 6 bases and J by 0 bases, and 9 bases separated the two germline ends. From germline, CDR1 is MNHEY and CDR2 SVGAGI. CDR3 size: 13 residues.

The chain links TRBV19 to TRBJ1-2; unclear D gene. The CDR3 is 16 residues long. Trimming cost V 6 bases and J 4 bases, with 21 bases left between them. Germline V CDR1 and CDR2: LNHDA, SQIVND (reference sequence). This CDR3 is CASSPAVWGASYGYTF. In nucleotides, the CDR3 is TGTGCCAGTAGCCCGGCGGTCTGGGGAGCAAGCTATGGCTACACCTTC. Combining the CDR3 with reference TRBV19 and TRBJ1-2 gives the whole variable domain DGGITQSPKYLFRKEGQNVTLSCEQNLNHDAMYWYRQDPGQGLRLIYYSQIVNDFQKGDIAEGYSVSREKKESFPLTVTSAQKNPTAFYLCASSPAVWGASYGYTFGSGTRLTVV.

This CDR3 is CASSVMPGTGTTEAFF. The CDR3 DNA sequence: TGTGCCAGTAGTGTAATGCCGGGAACAGGGACCACTGAAGCTTTCTTT. V and J are TRBV19 and TRBJ1-1; the D gene is possibly TRBD1 (6 bases). The ends were cut back, 5 bases at V and 4 bases at J, with 20 bases in the middle. The germline V gene has CDR1 LNHDA and CDR2 SQIVND (reference sequence). The CDR3 contains 16 residues.

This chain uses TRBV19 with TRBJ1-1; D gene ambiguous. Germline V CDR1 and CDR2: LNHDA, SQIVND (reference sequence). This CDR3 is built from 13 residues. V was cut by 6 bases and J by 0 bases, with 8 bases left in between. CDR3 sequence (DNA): TGTGCCAGTAGGGCGGGTCTGAACACTGAAGCTTTCTTT. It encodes CASRAGLNTEAFF.

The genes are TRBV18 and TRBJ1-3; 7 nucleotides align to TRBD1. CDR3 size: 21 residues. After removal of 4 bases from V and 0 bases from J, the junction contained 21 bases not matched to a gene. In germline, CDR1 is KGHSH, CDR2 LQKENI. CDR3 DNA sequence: TGTGCCAGCTCACTTTTCGTAGGAGGACAGGTGACAGCCAACTCTGGAAACACCATATATTTT. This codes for CASSLFVGGQVTANSGNTIYF.

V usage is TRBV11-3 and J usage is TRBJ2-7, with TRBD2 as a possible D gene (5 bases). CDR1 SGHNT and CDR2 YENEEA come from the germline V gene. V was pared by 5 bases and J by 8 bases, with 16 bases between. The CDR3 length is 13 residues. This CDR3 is CASSKSGSLQQYF. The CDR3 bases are TGTGCCAGCAGCAAGTCGGGGTCTCTACAGCAGTACTTC. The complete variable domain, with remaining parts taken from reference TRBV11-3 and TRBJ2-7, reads EAGVVQSPRYKIIEKKQPVAFWCNPISGHNTLYWYLQNLGQGPELLIRYENEEAVDDSQLPKDRFSAERLKGVDSTLKIQPAELGDSAVYLCASSKSGSLQQYFGPGTRLTVT.

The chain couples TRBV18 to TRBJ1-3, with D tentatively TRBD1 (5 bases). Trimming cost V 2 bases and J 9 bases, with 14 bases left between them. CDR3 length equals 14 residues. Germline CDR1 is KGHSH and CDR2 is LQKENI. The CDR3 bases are TGTGCCAGCTCACCAGGAGGGACGGGGGTCACCATATATTTT. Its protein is CASSPGGTGVTIYF.

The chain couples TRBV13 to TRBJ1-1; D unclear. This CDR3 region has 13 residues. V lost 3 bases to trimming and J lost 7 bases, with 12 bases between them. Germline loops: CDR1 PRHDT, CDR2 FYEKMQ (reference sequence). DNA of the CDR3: TGTGCCAGCAGCTTGCGGGCCGGTGGTGAAGCTTTCTTT. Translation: CASSLRAGGEAFF.

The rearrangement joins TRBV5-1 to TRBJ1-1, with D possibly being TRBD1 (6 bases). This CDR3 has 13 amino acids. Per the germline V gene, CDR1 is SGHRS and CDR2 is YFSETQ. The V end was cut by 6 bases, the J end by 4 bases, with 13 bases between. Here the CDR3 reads CASNPGGGTEAFF. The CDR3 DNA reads TGCGCCAGCAACCCGGGGGGCGGCACTGAAGCTTTCTTT.

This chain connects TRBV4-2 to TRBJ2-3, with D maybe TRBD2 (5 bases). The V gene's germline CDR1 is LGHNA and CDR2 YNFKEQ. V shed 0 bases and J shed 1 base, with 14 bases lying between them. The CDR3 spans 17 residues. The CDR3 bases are TGTGCCAGCAGCCAAGATCCGAGCGGAGCAGGCACAGATACGCAGTATTTT. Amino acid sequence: CASSQDPSGAGTDTQYF.

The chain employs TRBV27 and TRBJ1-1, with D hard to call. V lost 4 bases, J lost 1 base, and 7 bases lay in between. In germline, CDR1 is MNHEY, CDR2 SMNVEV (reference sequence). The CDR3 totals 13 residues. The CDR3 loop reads CASSSVSNTEAFF. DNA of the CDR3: TGTGCCAGCAGTTCGGTCTCGAACACTGAAGCTTTCTTT.

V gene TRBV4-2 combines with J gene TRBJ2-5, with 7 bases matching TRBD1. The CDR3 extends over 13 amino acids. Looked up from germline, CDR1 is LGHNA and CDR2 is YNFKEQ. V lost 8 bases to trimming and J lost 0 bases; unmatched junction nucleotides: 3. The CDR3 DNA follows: TGTGCCAGCGGGCAGGGGGACCAAGAGACCCAGTACTTC. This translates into CASGQGDQETQYF.

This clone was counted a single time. The CDR3 reads CASRDTGGRVAFF. In DNA, the CDR3 is TGTGCCAGCAGAGACACAGGGGGAAGGGTAGCTTTCTTT. The chain recombines TRBV2 with TRBJ1-1, with TRBD1 identical over 8 bases. The CDR3 is 13 amino acids. V shed 6 bases and J 10 bases; nucleotides not matched to a gene: 10. The germline V gene has CDR1 SNHLY and CDR2 FYNNEI.

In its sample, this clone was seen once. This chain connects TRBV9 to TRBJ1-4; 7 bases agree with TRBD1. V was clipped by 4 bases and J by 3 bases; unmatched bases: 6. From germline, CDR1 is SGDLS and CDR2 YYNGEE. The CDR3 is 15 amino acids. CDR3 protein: CASSPYGQANEKLFF. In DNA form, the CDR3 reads TGTGCCAGCAGCCCCTACGGACAGGCTAATGAAAAACTGTTTTTT.

The CDR3 spells CASSNRGSGNTIYF. In DNA form, the CDR3 reads TGTGCCAGCAGCAACAGGGGAAGTGGAAACACCATATATTTT. This chain uses TRBV7-9 with TRBJ1-3, with 7 positions matching TRBD1. This CDR3 comprises 14 residues. Germline V gene sequence: CDR1 SEHNR, CDR2 FQNEAQ (reference sequence). With V trimmed by 5 bases and J by 3 bases, 4 bases remained unmatched. Full variable domain (rest looked up from reference TRBV7-9 and TRBJ1-3): DTGVSQNPRHKITKRGQNVTFRCDPISEHNRLYWYRQTLGQGPEFLTYFQNEAQLEKSRLLSDRFSAERPKGSFSTLEIQRTEQGDSAMYLCASSNRGSGNTIYFGEGSWLTVV.

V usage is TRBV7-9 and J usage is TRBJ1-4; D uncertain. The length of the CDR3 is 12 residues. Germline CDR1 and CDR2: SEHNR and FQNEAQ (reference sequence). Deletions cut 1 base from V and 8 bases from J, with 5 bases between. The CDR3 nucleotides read TGTGCCAGCAGCTTAGGAGGGGAAAAACTGTTTTTT. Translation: CASSLGGEKLFF. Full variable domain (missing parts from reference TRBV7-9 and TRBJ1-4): DTGVSQNPRHKITKRGQNVTFRCDPISEHNRLYWYRQTLGQGPEFLTYFQNEAQLEKSRLLSDRFSAERPKGSFSTLEIQRTEQGDSAMYLCASSLGGEKLFFGSGTQLSVL.

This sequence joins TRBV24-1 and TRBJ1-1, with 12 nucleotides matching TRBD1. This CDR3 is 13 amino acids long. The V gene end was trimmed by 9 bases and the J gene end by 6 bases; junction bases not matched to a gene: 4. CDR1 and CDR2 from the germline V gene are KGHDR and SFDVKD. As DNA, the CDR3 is TGTGCCACCCGGGACAGGGGGCTTGCTGAAGCTTTCTTT. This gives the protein CATRDRGLAEAFF.

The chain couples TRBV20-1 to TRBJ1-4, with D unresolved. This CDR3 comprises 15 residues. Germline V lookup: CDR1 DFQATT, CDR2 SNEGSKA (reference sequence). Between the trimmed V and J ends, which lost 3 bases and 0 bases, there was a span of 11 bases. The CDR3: CSASRYSATNEKLFF. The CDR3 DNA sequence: TGCAGTGCTAGTAGATACAGTGCAACTAATGAAAAACTGTTTTTT.